These 26 T cell receptor beta chains originate from one sample sequenced in a study of blood T cell repertoires in COVID-19. Produced via immunoSEQ multiplex PCR; TCRdb's table is partial and in-frame only. This table has about 130,000 clones, about 86% appearing once. Sequencing input: peripheral blood. These receptors were taken from a woman between 45 and 60 years old with acute or convalescent COVID-19.

V is TRBV11-2 and J is TRBJ2-7, with a weak D call TRBD1 (6 bases). The CDR3 contains 14 residues. The V end was cut by 5 bases, the J end by 4 bases, with 15 bases between. Germline V gene sequence: CDR1 SGHAT, CDR2 FQNNGV. CDR3 in DNA: TGTGCCAGCAGCGTAATACAGGGTTCGTACGAGCAGTACTTC. Encoded protein: CASSVIQGSYEQYF.

The chain joins TRBV9 to TRBJ2-1, with no clear D. CDR1 SGDLS and CDR2 YYNGEE come from the germline V gene. The CDR3 has 15 amino acids. V lost 5 bases to trimming and J lost 0 bases, with 12 bases between them. Here the CDR3 DNA reads TGTGCCAGCAGTTCGTCCACAAGCTCCTACAATGAGCAGTTCTTC. It is translated as CASSSSTSSYNEQFF.

The chain joins TRBV14 to TRBJ2-5; D is ambiguous. This CDR3 comprises 13 residues. Per the germline V gene, CDR1 is SGHDN and CDR2 is FVKESK. Trimming cost V 0 bases and J 5 bases, with 7 bases left between them. The CDR3 nucleotides read TGTGCCAGCAGCCAAGATCTGAGGGAGACCCAGTACTTC. The encoded protein is CASSQDLRETQYF. The full variable domain, rest sourced from reference TRBV14 and TRBJ2-5, is EAGVTQFPSHSVIEKGQTVTLRCDPISGHDNLYWYRRVMGKEIKFLLHFVKESKQDESGMPNNRFLAERTGGTYSTLKVQPAELEDSGVYFCASSQDLRETQYFGPGTRLLVL.

A remark on this clone: The junction departs from the called germline gene at one end, perhaps through a read error. This chain uses TRBV3-1 (or the pseudogene TRBV3-2) with TRBJ1-2, with 7 nucleotides matching TRBD1. This CDR3 is 12 amino acids long. Germline values: CDR1 LGHDT, CDR2 YNNKEL (reference sequence). The CDR3 DNA reads TGTGCCAGCAGCCATCAAGACAGGGCCCTACTGTTC. Translation gives CASSHQDRALLF.

The gene calls are TRBV19 and TRBJ2-1; TRBD1 matches 10 bases. Germline CDR1 is LNHDA and CDR2 is SQIVND (reference sequence). V lost 1 base, J lost 5 bases, and 2 bases stayed unmatched. The CDR3 is 15 residues long. CDR3 coding DNA: TGTGCCAGTAGTATAGGACAGGGGGCCAACAATGAGCAGTTCTTC. The encoded protein is CASSIGQGANNEQFF.

The chain couples TRBV7-8 to TRBJ1-4; no clear D gene. V was clipped by 3 bases and J by 5 bases, with 10 bases between them. Looked up from germline, CDR1 is SGHVS and CDR2 is FQNEAQ. The CDR3 is made up of 14 amino acids. Here the CDR3 DNA reads TGTGCCAGCAGCTTCAGTTCCCAGAATGAAAAACTGTTTTTT. It translates to CASSFSSQNEKLFF.

The CDR3 loop reads CASSFGPTGELFF. Written as DNA, the CDR3 is TGTGCCAGCAGCTTTGGCCCCACCGGGGAGCTGTTTTTT. The V gene is TRBV9, the J gene TRBJ2-2; D call uncertain. The CDR3 is 13 amino acids. The germline CDR1 and CDR2 sequences are SGDLS and YYNGEE. V was cut by 4 bases and J by 4 bases, with 8 bases left in between.

A few counts support this clone. CDR3 loop: CASSSGQVGFSGNTIYF. DNA for the CDR3: TGTGCCAGCAGCTCGGGACAGGTCGGATTCTCTGGAAACACCATATATTTT. The chain combines TRBV7-9 with TRBJ1-3; the match to TRBD1 covers 8 bases. The CDR3 runs 17 residues. J gave up 0 bases and V 4 bases, and 8 bases lay outside the gene matches. CDR1 and CDR2 (germline): SEHNR, FQNEAQ (reference sequence).

V usage is TRBV20-1 and J usage is TRBJ1-2, with unresolved D. V lost 5 bases and J 8 bases, leaving 6 bases between the germline ends. Germline assignment: CDR1 DFQATT and CDR2 SNEGSKA (reference sequence). The length of the CDR3 is 9 residues. DNA for the CDR3: TGCAGTGCTGAGCGGGGCTACACCTTC. Protein sequence: CSAERGYTF.

The gene calls are TRBV20-1 and TRBJ1-1; 8 nucleotides match TRBD1. The germline V gene encodes CDR1 DFQATT and CDR2 SNEGSKA (reference sequence). The V gene end was trimmed by 3 bases and the J gene end by 0 bases; junction bases not matched to a gene: 9. The CDR3 has 16 residues. CDR3 nucleotides: TGCAGTGCTAGTCAGAGACAGGGGATTTTGAACACTGAAGCTTTCTTT. Amino acids: CSASQRQGILNTEAFF.

The chain couples TRBV28 to TRBJ2-7, with 8 bases identical to TRBD2. Trimming at V came to 5 bases and at J to 2 bases, leaving 11 bases not matched to a gene. CDR1 is MDHEN, CDR2 SYDVKM, per germline. The CDR3 length is 16 residues. CDR3 DNA: TGTGCCAGCAGTCAAACCAAGGGTAGCGGGGCCTACGAGCAGTACTTC. Protein: CASSQTKGSGAYEQYF.

This chain joins TRBV5-1 and TRBJ2-1; maybe TRBD2 (5 bases). V was clipped by 0 bases and J by 5 bases, with 9 bases between them. CDR3 length equals 14 residues. CDR1 SGHRS and CDR2 YFSETQ come from the germline V gene. CDR3 DNA sequence: TGCGCCAGCAGCTTGGCCGGGAACAACAATGAGCAGTTCTTC. It specifies CASSLAGNNNEQFF.

As DNA, the CDR3 is TGTGCCAGCAGCCAACTCGGGTGGAACACCGGGGAGCTGTTTTTT. It encodes CASSQLGWNTGELFF. This rearrangement joins TRBV3-1 (or the pseudogene TRBV3-2) to TRBJ2-2, with D unclear. CDR3 size: 15 residues. V was trimmed by 2 bases and J by 1 base, leaving 8 bases between them. CDR1 is LGHDT, CDR2 YNNKEL, per germline (reference sequence).

The table lists this clone with a count of one. CDR3 sequence: CAIQGTGPYEQYF. The CDR3 DNA sequence: TGTGCCATCCAGGGGACAGGACCCTACGAGCAGTACTTC. The V and J genes are TRBV10-3 and TRBJ2-7; 8 positions agree with TRBD1. The CDR3 has 13 residues. V shed 8 bases and J 2 bases; nucleotides not matched to a gene: 5. CDR1 is ENHRY, CDR2 SYGVKD, per germline.

The rearrangement joins TRBV15 to TRBJ2-7, with 8 bases fitting TRBD2. The CDR3 runs to 15 residues. Germline values: CDR1 LNHNV, CDR2 YYDKDF (reference sequence). The ends lost 4 bases at V and 4 bases at J; junction bases unmatched: 9. The CDR3 loop reads CATSTYASGHYEQYF. In DNA, the CDR3 is TGTGCCACCAGCACCTACGCTAGCGGGCATTACGAGCAGTACTTC. The full variable domain, in which reference TRBV15 and TRBJ2-7 provide the parts outside the CDR3, is DAMVIQNPRYQVTQFGKPVTLSCSQTLNHNVMYWYQQKSSQAPKLLFHYYDKDFNNEADTPDNFQSRRPNTSFCFLDIRSPGLGDTAMYLCATSTYASGHYEQYFGPGTRLTVT.

The rearrangement links TRBV25-1 to TRBJ1-2; D is ambiguous. V lost 5 bases to trimming and J lost 4 bases, with 14 bases between them. The CDR3 has 14 amino acids. In germline, CDR1 is MGHDK, CDR2 SYGVNS. The CDR3 sequence is CASSRDGGRYGYTF. The DNA for the CDR3 is TGTGCCAGCAGTCGAGACGGCGGTCGCTATGGCTACACCTTC.

This chain uses TRBV7-9 with TRBJ1-2; no clear D. CDR3 size: 12 residues. The germline gives CDR1 SEHNR, CDR2 FQNEAQ (reference sequence). With 1 base removed from V and 6 bases from J, the gap between germline ends came to 6 bases. The CDR3 DNA reads as TGTGCCAGCAGCTTAGATGCAGATGGCTACACCTTC. Its translation: CASSLDADGYTF.

The V and J genes are TRBV3-1 (or the pseudogene TRBV3-2) and TRBJ2-3; tentative D call: TRBD2 (5 bases). V lost 0 bases and J lost 2, with 12 bases in between. The CDR3 has 16 residues. Germline V gene data show CDR1 as LGHDT and CDR2 as YNNKEL (reference sequence). For the CDR3, the DNA is TGTGCCAGCAGCCAAGAACCTCTGAGGGCCACAGATACGCAGTATTTT. Encoded protein: CASSQEPLRATDTQYF.

In DNA, the CDR3 is TGTGCCAGCAGTTCAAGGCCAGGCAGGGGCAATCAGCCCCAGCATTTT. This gives the protein CASSSRPGRGNQPQHF. The rearrangement links TRBV28 to TRBJ1-5; D is possibly TRBD1 (5 bases). The CDR3 length is 16 residues. Germline V lookup: CDR1 MDHEN, CDR2 SYDVKM. V lost 4 bases, J lost 2 bases, and 15 bases lay in between.

This chain uses TRBV18 with TRBJ1-3, with TRBD1 matching over 9 bases. With V trimmed by 2 bases and J by 6 bases, 2 bases remained unmatched. This CDR3 spans 14 amino acids. Germline V CDR1 and CDR2: KGHSH, LQKENI. As DNA, the CDR3 is TGTGCCAGCTCACCAAACAGGGGGCAAAACACCATATATTTT. Translation gives CASSPNRGQNTIYF.

The chain carries TRBV5-5 and TRBJ2-7; 8 nucleotides line up with TRBD1. Losses at the gene ends were 7 bases for V and 5 bases for J; bases not matched to a gene: 17. Germline V lookup: CDR1 SGHKS, CDR2 YYEKEE (reference sequence). The CDR3 length is 16 residues. CDR3 protein: CASSLSDRGSVNEQYF. DNA of the CDR3: TGTGCCAGCTCTCTCTCCGACAGGGGATCAGTAAACGAGCAGTACTTC.

The chain combines TRBV2 with TRBJ1-5; 7 bases match TRBD1. Germline CDR1 is SNHLY and CDR2 is FYNNEI. This CDR3 has 12 amino acids. Trimming at V came to 6 bases and at J to 11 bases, leaving 7 bases not matched to a gene. The CDR3 DNA follows: TGTGCCAGCAGCACCCTCGGACAGGCCCAGCATTTT. It encodes CASSTLGQAQHF.

The chain joins TRBV18 to TRBJ1-1, with a possible D match to TRBD1 (6 bases). Trimming stripped 2 bases from V and 4 bases from J, with 14 bases between. This CDR3 region has 15 residues. The germline V gene encodes CDR1 KGHSH and CDR2 LQKENI. CDR3 region: CASSPVPGVGTEAFF. The CDR3 DNA reads TGTGCCAGCTCACCAGTGCCAGGGGTGGGCACTGAAGCTTTCTTT.

This clone was recorded only once. The J gene is TRBJ1-3, the V gene TRBV2; D gene uncertain. CDR3 length: 12 amino acids. V was pared by 2 bases and J by 5 bases, with 4 bases between. Germline V CDR1 and CDR2: SNHLY, FYNNEI. CDR3 sequence: CASSENRNTIYF. In DNA, the CDR3 is TGTGCCAGCAGTGAAAATAGAAACACCATATATTTT.

The chain employs TRBV10-3 and TRBJ1-1, with D tentatively TRBD1 (5 bases). This CDR3 contains 14 residues. Per germline, CDR1 ENHRY and CDR2 SYGVKD. V was clipped by 0 bases and J by 11 bases, with 16 bases between them. The CDR3 nucleotides are TGTGCCATCAGTGAGTCAGGCAGGGCTGGGTATGCTTTCTTT. Translating gives CAISESGRAGYAFF.

The genes are TRBV6-4 and TRBJ1-1, with a tentative D call TRBD1 (5 bases). Trimming removed 0 bases from V and 3 bases from J, with 14 bases in between. From germline, CDR1 is MRHNA and CDR2 SNTAGT. The CDR3 is made up of 16 amino acids. CDR3 DNA sequence: TGTGCCAGCAGTGACTCGGGACGCGGGGGAGACACTGAAGCTTTCTTT. This encodes CASSDSGRGGDTEAFF.